Each of the 5 T cell receptor beta chains below was sequenced from the same sample in a study of T-cell memory formation after mild COVID-19 (dated by TCRdb to the early 2020s). The library was produced with 5' RACE. Sequencer: Illumina NovaSeq 6000. Starting from the raw public reads, TCRdb applied fastp trimming at Q25, assembled clones with MiXCR and retained in-frame beta chains. Every entry covers one CDR3 protein and lists the most common genes and DNA from its rows. This sample comprises fewer than 650,000 distinct CDR3 sequences, 15% to 20% of them detected only once. Roughly 8.2% of the sample belongs to the ten largest clones. Specimen: PBMCs or a T cell subset sorted from them (not recorded which). These receptors were collected from an adult woman who had mild COVID-19 (a few samples of this study predate the infection). The sample titles of this study are shuffled in the database, so cell type and time point are left out; the donor was told from shared clones.

This chain connects TRBV7-3 to TRBJ2-1; TRBD2 matches at 9 bases. Per the germline V gene, CDR1 is SGHTA and CDR2 is FQGTGA. The CDR3 spans 15 residues. V shed 1 base and J 6 bases; nucleotides not matched to a gene: 4. Here the CDR3 reads CASSLMAGGVNEQFF. The CDR3 nucleotides read TGTGCCAGCAGCTTAATGGCGGGAGGGGTCAATGAGCAGTTCTTC.

This clonotype occurred a few times. The rearrangement links TRBV5-1 to TRBJ1-1, with 9 nucleotides matching TRBD1. V trimming: 4 bases; J trimming: 1 base; junction bases outside the gene matches: 8. Germline V gene sequence: CDR1 SGHRS, CDR2 YFSETQ. This CDR3 is built from 16 residues. The CDR3 reads CASSGRTGAANTEAFF. The CDR3 DNA reads as TGCGCCAGCAGCGGGCGGACAGGGGCGGCGAACACTGAAGCTTTCTTT.

This chain links TRBV6-2 or TRBV6-3 with TRBJ2-7; 9 positions agree with TRBD2. The J segment lost 9 bases and the V segment lost 4 bases, leaving 4 bases of the junction unmatched. There are 12 residues in the CDR3. Germline CDR1 MNHEY, CDR2 SVGEGT. The CDR3: CASSSSGTGQYF. The DNA for the CDR3 is TGTGCCAGCAGTTCTAGCGGGACGGGGCAGTACTTC.

This clonotype was seen a few times. V is TRBV23-1 and J is TRBJ2-7, with TRBD2 matching over 9 bases. TRBV23-1 carries the ORF label, with uncertain function. J was trimmed by 12 bases and V by 1 base; bases with no gene match: 10. This CDR3 has 14 residues. The CDR3 loop reads CASSQYQSSGDSYF. The CDR3 DNA reads TGCGCCAGCAGTCAATATCAGTCTAGCGGGGACTCGTACTTC.

Only a few counts were recorded for this clonotype. The chain has TRBV4-2 and TRBJ2-5; a possible D gene is TRBD2 (5 bases). The V end was cut by 0 bases, the J end by 4 bases, with 12 bases between. CDR1 and CDR2 (germline): LGHNA, YNFKEQ. This CDR3 has 15 residues. For the CDR3, the DNA is TGTGCCAGCAGCCAAGAAGGTAGCGAGGGAGAGACCCAGTACTTC. Amino acids: CASSQEGSEGETQYF.